Sequencing of this TCR beta chain was carried out in a study of blood T cell repertoires in COVID-19 (dated by TCRdb to 2018 to 2020). About the study as a whole: Samples from collaborators originated in the United States, Italy and Spain and spanned both the acute and convalescent phases of COVID-19. The prospective study material was composed of cDNA or gDNA derived from T cells, B-cell-depleted T cells, or PBMCs. Samples came from the ongoing ImmuneRACE study (first 160 participants) plus 1,254 subjects from 6 global collaborators. Where available, HLA class I and class II types were obtained from metadata supplied by the sample provider rather than from assay-based typing. Sample metadata almost always included a de-identified subject ID, COVID-19 status, age in years and sex. The dataset comprised deeply sampled blood TCRbeta repertoires from subjects exposed to, actively infected with, or recovered from COVID-19. A freely available public database, intended as a resource for researchers studying the immune response to SARS-CoV-2, is where the repertoires were released.

Looking up the germline V gene (reference sequence) yields CDR1 SEHNR and CDR2 FQNEAQ. The CDR3, cysteine through phenylalanine, is 16 amino acids long. The retained sequence is limited to the CDR3, 48 bases, with the frame set at the first base. Clipping removes 4 bases from V and 3 bases from J, with 9 as the unmatched junction base count. With respect to this clone: The clone's antigen remains unknown. It has no much larger one-base neighbor in the sample; base qualities were not kept.

TCRbeta CDR3 regions were amplified from genomic DNA using the immunoSEQ Assay, a bias-controlled multiplex PCR. The paper's processing steps were these. Nucleated cell counts per sample were estimated from amplification of reference gene primers within the assay. To quantify the absolute abundance of each unique TCRbeta CDR3 rearrangement, sequence reads were collapsed and filtered. For each sample, productive Simpson clonality was calculated by taking the square root of Simpson's diversity index across productive rearrangements. The clones in this table, taken by TCRdb from immuneACCESS, are in-frame only. Not every clone is retained; where verified, under half of the shortfall comes from an unresolved V gene, and the cause of the rest is unknown. The V and J calls and clone size are taken from that table; D and trimming were inferred from the DNA. The sample has about half a million clones on record, roughly 85% of them singletons. The leading ten clones occupy approximately 2.9% of the sample.

Collaborating institutions collected whole blood in K2EDTA tubes following their own protocols. For TCRbeta analysis, collaborators shipped samples in one of three forms: frozen whole blood, isolated PBMCs, or DNA extracted from either of those sample types. Overall study results and their limits: The quantity of clinical and demographic metadata differed by source and by participant and was supplied without curation.

This sequence was found in a human donor in a cohort sampled during active COVID-19. The V and J segments used are TRBV7-9 and TRBJ2-1, and TRBD2 aligns with 7 junction nucleotides. What was sequenced was peripheral blood. CDR3 region: CASSSPGGLVYNEQFF. The nucleotide sequence reads as follows: TGTGCCAGCAGCTCCCCAGGCGGACTAGTCTACAATGAGCAGTTCTTC.